The rows below give T cell receptor beta chains drawn from one sample of a study of shared clonotypes between healthy human individuals. TCRdb's copy holds only in-frame clones and misses some; the assay was immunoSEQ multiplex PCR. The sample lists about 2.4 million clones; roughly 93% were seen once. The specimen was naive CD4+ T cells from PBMCs. These receptors were taken from a man between 18 and 29 years old in good health. Some clones in this sample may be carry-over from other donors' samples. Each CDR3 is given with its conserved first and last residue. A D gene is named only where the DNA matches it firmly. Clone size is shown for a subset of rows, as once, few, many or a class of expanded clone.

DNA,CDR3,J,V,D,size
TGTGCCAGCAGTGTACTTCCTTCTACGCAGTATTTT,CASSVLPSTQYF,TRBJ2-3,TRBV2,-,-
TGTGCCAGCAGCCGAGCCAGGCGAAAAAACATTCAGTACTTC,CASSRARRKNIQYF,TRBJ2-4,TRBV6-5,-,-
TGTGCCAGCAGTTTCCAGCTTAACTATGGCTACACCTTC,CASSFQLNYGYTF,TRBJ1-2,TRBV28,-,-
TGCGCCAGCAGTCTCGGACAGCTCGATGGCTACACCTTC,CASSLGQLDGYTF,TRBJ1-2,TRBV5-1,-,-
TGTGCCAGTAGTATACCCCAGGGAATGGGGACCTACGAGCAGTACTTC,CASSIPQGMGTYEQYF,TRBJ2-7,TRBV19,-,-
TGTGCCTGGAGTTGGGGGCACTTCTACGAGCAGTACTTC,CAWSWGHFYEQYF,TRBJ2-7,TRBV30,-,once
TGTGCCAGCAGTTACTCGTGGGGGAACCAAGAGACCCAGTACTTC,CASSYSWGNQETQYF,TRBJ2-5,TRBV6-5,-,once
TGTGCCAGCAGCTTGGTTAAGTCCCCCACGACTAACTATGGCTACACCTTC,CASSLVKSPTTNYGYTF,TRBJ1-2,TRBV5-4,-,once
TGTGCCATCAGTTATACTAGCACAGATACGCAGTATTTT,CAISYTSTDTQYF,TRBJ2-3,TRBV10-3,-,-
TGCGCCAGCAGCCTTGGTGGAGCCTCTAACTATGGCTACACCTTC,CASSLGGASNYGYTF,TRBJ1-2,TRBV5-1,-,-
TGTGCCAGCATTATGTTCGAGGATACAGGCCAGCCCCAGCATTTT,CASIMFEDTGQPQHF,TRBJ1-5,TRBV6-1,-,-
TGTGCTAGTGGTTTGATTTCCACCGGGGAGCTGTTTTTT,CASGLISTGELFF,TRBJ2-2,TRBV12-5,-,-
TGTGCCAGCAGCTCTTGGGACACTGAAGCTTTCTTT,CASSSWDTEAFF,TRBJ1-1,TRBV5-6,-,-
TGTGCCAGTAGTTTGCAAGGGACAGCTTCCCAAGAGACCCAGTACTTC,CASSLQGTASQETQYF,TRBJ2-5,TRBV19,TRBD1,-
TGTGCCAGCAGCCTACAAAGCTCTGGAAACACCATATATTTT,CASSLQSSGNTIYF,TRBJ1-3,TRBV11-2,-,-
TGCGCCAGCGCTACCGGGACAGCAACAGATACGCAGTATTTT,CASATGTATDTQYF,TRBJ2-3,TRBV5-1,TRBD1,-
TGCGCCAGCAGCCAAGACCAAACGGTGGGTAGCGGGGCCCGAGAGCAGTACTTC,CASSQDQTVGSGAREQYF,TRBJ2-7,TRBV4-3,TRBD2,once
TGTGCCAGCAGGACTCTCAGACCCGTCACAGATACGCAGTATTTT,CASRTLRPVTDTQYF,TRBJ2-3,TRBV28,-,-
TGCGCCAGCAGCCAAGAGGCTAGCGGATTCACAGATACGCAGTATTTT,CASSQEASGFTDTQYF,TRBJ2-3,TRBV4-1,TRBD2,-
TGTGCCAGCAGCCAAGATAGAGCGGGAGGCCCCTACTCCTACAATGAGCAGTTCTTC,CASSQDRAGGPYSYNEQFF,TRBJ2-1,TRBV14,TRBD2,-
TGTGCCAGCAGTTTCACCGTCGGGTCCTACGAGCAGTACTTC,CASSFTVGSYEQYF,TRBJ2-7,TRBV6-6,-,-
TGCGCCAGCAGCCCGAGCTCCTACGAGCAGTACTTC,CASSPSSYEQYF,TRBJ2-7,TRBV5-1,-,-
TGTGCCAGCAGCCCCGATCTGACAGGGAGTGGAAACACCATATATTTT,CASSPDLTGSGNTIYF,TRBJ1-3,TRBV4-2,TRBD1,-
TGTGCCAGCAGTTACTCTTTACCTAGCGGGAACAATGAGCAGTTCTTC,CASSYSLPSGNNEQFF,TRBJ2-1,TRBV6-5,TRBD2,-
TGTGCCAGCAGCTTAGCTAGTCCGGGGACCCAGTACTTC,CASSLASPGTQYF,TRBJ2-5,TRBV7-2,-,-
TGTGCCAGCAGTATACTAACCGGGACAGCAAGGCGGCAGTACTTC,CASSILTGTARRQYF,TRBJ2-5,TRBV28,TRBD1,-
TGTGCCTGGAACCTAGGGAGCACAGATACGCAGTATTTT,CAWNLGSTDTQYF,TRBJ2-3,TRBV30,-,-
TGTGCCAGCAGCGATACCGGGACGGTATACGACACGCAGTATTTT,CASSDTGTVYDTQYF,TRBJ2-3,TRBV2,-,-
TGCGCCAGCAGCTCAAGGGGGGACTGGGATGAGCAGTTCTTC,CASSSRGDWDEQFF,TRBJ2-1,TRBV5-1,-,-
TGCGCCAGCAGCCCACGTCTCGGCTCTGGAAACACCATATATTTT,CASSPRLGSGNTIYF,TRBJ1-3,TRBV5-1,-,-
TGCGCCAGCAGCTTGGAGGACAGGGGAATCACTGAAGCTTTCTTT,CASSLEDRGITEAFF,TRBJ1-1,TRBV5-1,TRBD1,-
TGCGCCAGCAGCTTGGACAGCCGGAAGCCTGGCTACACCTTC,CASSLDSRKPGYTF,TRBJ1-2,TRBV5-1,-,-
TGTGCCAGCAGTCGAGGGGGAGGGAGAACCTACGAGCAGTACTTC,CASSRGGGRTYEQYF,TRBJ2-7,TRBV7-9,-,-
TGTGCCAGCAGTCTCACGACAAGGGCCTCCTACGAGCAGTACTTC,CASSLTTRASYEQYF,TRBJ2-7,TRBV27,-,-
TGCAGCGTTGGGCGGGAGTTATACAATGAGCAGTTCTTC,CSVGRELYNEQFF,TRBJ2-1,TRBV29-1,TRBD2,-
TGTGCCAGCAGCTCCGGGAATGTCGGGAGCGGAGATACGCAGTATTTT,CASSSGNVGSGDTQYF,TRBJ2-3,TRBV7-3,-,-
TGTGCCAGCAGCTTAGGACCGAACACAGCATCCTACGAGCAGTACTTC,CASSLGPNTASYEQYF,TRBJ2-7,TRBV7-6,-,-
TGTGCCAGTAGTATCCGCTTCCGTTCTGTGGGCGAAGATCAGCCCCAGCATTTT,CASSIRFRSVGEDQPQHF,TRBJ1-5,TRBV19,-,-
TGTGCCAGCAGCTTTATCGGGACTAGCGGGAGAGGGATGAGGGAGACCCAGTACTTC,CASSFIGTSGRGMRETQYF,TRBJ2-5,TRBV7-2,TRBD2,-
TGTGCCAGCAGTCCCCATGCTAGCGGGACTAGCACAGATACGCAGTATTTT,CASSPHASGTSTDTQYF,TRBJ2-3,TRBV28,TRBD2,-
TGTGCCAGCAGTCCTAAATATGGCTACACCTTC,CASSPKYGYTF,TRBJ1-2,TRBV28,-,-
TGTGCCAGCAGCATCGGCGGGGTGCGGGTAGATACGCAGTATTTT,CASSIGGVRVDTQYF,TRBJ2-3,TRBV21-1,-,-
TGTGCCGAGTTAGCGCAAGGATCCTATGGCTACACCTTC,CAELAQGSYGYTF,TRBJ1-2,TRBV30,-,-
TGTGCCAGCACCGTGGGAGGGGTAGTGCGGGAGACCCAGTACTTC,CASTVGGVVRETQYF,TRBJ2-5,TRBV2,TRBD2,-
TGTGCCAGCAGTTCTCCTCGACTAGCTCTTTTAAATGAGCAGTTCTTC,CASSSPRLALLNEQFF,TRBJ2-1,TRBV27,TRBD2,-
TGTGCCAGCAGCTTAGGGGGAGGAAACACCATATATTTT,CASSLGGGNTIYF,TRBJ1-3,TRBV7-9,-,-
TGTGCCAGCTCACCGAAGAACTGGGGATCGGGTGGCTACACCTTC,CASSPKNWGSGGYTF,TRBJ1-2,TRBV18,-,once
TGTGCCAGTAGACCCCAGGGAAACACTGAAGCTTTCTTT,CASRPQGNTEAFF,TRBJ1-1,TRBV19,-,-